The source of this T cell receptor (beta chain) is a study of shared clonotypes between healthy human individuals. Study details: The study enrolled a couple of women and three men aged 18 to 49.

This clone appeared once. Antigen: not known. Whole-study findings and limits: The researchers took only blood, and tissue repertoires probably look different.

The data were produced by immunoSEQ multiplex PCR, yet TCRdb's version contains in-frame clones alone and is incomplete. The sample lists 2.3 million or so clones, over 85% seen once, with 0.3% to 0.4% in the top ten. The CDR3 is 14 residues long. Germline V gives CDR1 MNHEY, CDR2 SVGAGI. Trimming took off 2 bases at V and 2 bases at J, with 8 bases between the two ends. This receptor was taken from a man aged 18 to 29 in good health. Some clones in this sample may be carry-over from other donors' samples. The chain has TRBV6-5 and TRBJ2-3; tentatively, D is TRBD1 (5 bases). The sample consisted of naive CD4+ T cells from PBMCs. The subset here: CD45RA+ positively selected. The CDR3 loop is CASSYARDTDTQYF. CDR3 sequence (DNA): TGTGCCAGCAGTTACGCCAGGGACACAGATACGCAGTATTTT.